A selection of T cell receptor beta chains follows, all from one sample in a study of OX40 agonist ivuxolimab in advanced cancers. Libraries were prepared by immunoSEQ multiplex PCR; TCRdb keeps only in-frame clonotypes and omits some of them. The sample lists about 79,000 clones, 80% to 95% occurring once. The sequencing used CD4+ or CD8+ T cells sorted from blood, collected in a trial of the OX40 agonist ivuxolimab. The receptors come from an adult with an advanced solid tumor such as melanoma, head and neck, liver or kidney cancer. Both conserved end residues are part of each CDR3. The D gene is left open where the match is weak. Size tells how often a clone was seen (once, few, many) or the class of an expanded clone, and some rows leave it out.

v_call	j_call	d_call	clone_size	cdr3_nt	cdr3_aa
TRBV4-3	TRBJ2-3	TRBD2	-	TGCGCCAGCAGCCAAGATAGCGGGGGACCTCCTAGCACAGATACGCAGTATTTT	CASSQDSGGPPSTDTQYF
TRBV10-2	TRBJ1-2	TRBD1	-	TGCGCCAGCAGTGACGACAGGGGGTTCCCACCGGATGGCTACACCTTC	CASSDDRGFPPDGYTF
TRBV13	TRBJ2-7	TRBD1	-	TGTGCCAGCAGCCCCCTGGACAGGGGAACCTACGAGCAGTACTTC	CASSPLDRGTYEQYF
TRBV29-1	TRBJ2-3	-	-	TGCAGCGTTTCATCGCCGAACACAGATACGCAGTATTTT	CSVSSPNTDTQYF
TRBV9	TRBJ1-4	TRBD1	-	TGTGCCAGCAGCGTAGCCGGGACAGGTAACGAAAAACTGTTTTTT	CASSVAGTGNEKLFF
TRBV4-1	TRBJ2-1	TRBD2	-	TGCGCCAGCAGCCAAATCGGGGGGAATGAGCAGTTCTTC	CASSQIGGNEQFF
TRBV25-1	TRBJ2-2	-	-	TGTGCCAGCAGTGATCGATGGGGGGAGCTGTTTTTT	CASSDRWGELFF
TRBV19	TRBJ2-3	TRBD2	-	TGTGCCAGTAGTATTGCGGGGGGACTAGAGATCCCTCCTACGCAGTATTTT	CASSIAGGLEIPPTQYF
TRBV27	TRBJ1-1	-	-	TGTGCCAGCAGTACCCTGGACAGAGACACTGAAGCTTTCTTT	CASSTLDRDTEAFF
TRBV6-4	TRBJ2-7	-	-	TGTGCCAGCATCCCCCCCGAGCAGTACTTC	CASIPPEQYF
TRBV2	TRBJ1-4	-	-	TGTGCCAGCAGCCGGAGAGGGCAGGGCGGGGAAAAACTGTTTTTT	CASSRRGQGGEKLFF
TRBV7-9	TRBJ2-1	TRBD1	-	TGTGCCAGCAGCCTTCGGACAGGGGGTGGTCTAGAGCAGTTCTTC	CASSLRTGGGLEQFF
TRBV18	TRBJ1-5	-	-	TGTGCCAGCTCACCCTCCCATTATAGCAATCAGCCCCAGCATTTT	CASSPSHYSNQPQHF
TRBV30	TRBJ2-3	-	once	TGTGCCTGGAGTGCTTATGCGAGCGGGCCCACAGATACGCAGTATTTT	CAWSAYASGPTDTQYF
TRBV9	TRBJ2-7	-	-	TGTGCCAGCAGCAGAGAAGGAGCCTACGAGCAGTACTTC	CASSREGAYEQYF
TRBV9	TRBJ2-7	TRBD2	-	TGTGCCAGCGGAGCAGGGACTAGCGGAGGCTACGAGCAGTACTTC	CASGAGTSGGYEQYF
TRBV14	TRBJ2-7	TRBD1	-	TGTGCCAGCAGCCAAACCACTACTAGGCAGGGGGCCCACGAGCAGTACTTC	CASSQTTTRQGAHEQYF
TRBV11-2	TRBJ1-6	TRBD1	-	TGTGCCAGCAGCTCGAAGGACAGGGGCTTCTCACCCCTCCACTTT	CASSSKDRGFSPLHF
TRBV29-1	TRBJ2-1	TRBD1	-	TGCAGCGTGGACAGGTTGGATGAGCAGTTCTTC	CSVDRLDEQFF
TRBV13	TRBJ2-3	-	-	TGTGCCAGCAGCCCCGGGGTCGGCACAGATACGCAGTATTTT	CASSPGVGTDTQYF
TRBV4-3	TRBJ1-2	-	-	TGCGCCAGCAGCCAAGTCCACGGAAACTATGGCTACACCTTC	CASSQVHGNYGYTF
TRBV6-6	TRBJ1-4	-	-	TGTGCCAGCAGCGTGTATGTAGGGGAAAAACTGTTTTTT	CASSVYVGEKLFF
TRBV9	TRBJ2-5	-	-	TGTGCCAGCAGCGCTCGGGGGGCCGAAGTGGTGGAGACCCAGTACTTC	CASSARGAEVVETQYF
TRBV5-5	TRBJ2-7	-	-	TGTGCCAGCAGCTTGGAAGGATCCTCCTACGAGCAGTACTTC	CASSLEGSSYEQYF
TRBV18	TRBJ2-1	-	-	TGTGCCAGCTCATACATAGGGGAGAATGAGCAGTTCTTC	CASSYIGENEQFF
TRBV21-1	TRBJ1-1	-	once	TGTGCCAGCAGCAAAGCGGAACGACGGGACACTGAAGCTTTCTTT	CASSKAERRDTEAFF
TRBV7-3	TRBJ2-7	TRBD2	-	TGTGCCAGCAGCTTTGGACCAGCGGGGGAGCAGTACTTC	CASSFGPAGEQYF
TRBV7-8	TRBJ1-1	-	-	TGTGCCAGCAGCTTAATGACAGTTTCTGAAGCTTTCTTT	CASSLMTVSEAFF
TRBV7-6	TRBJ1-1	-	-	TGTGCCAGCAGCTTAGCGCAGGAAACGAACACTGAAGCTTTCTTT	CASSLAQETNTEAFF
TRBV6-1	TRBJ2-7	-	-	TGTGCCAGCAGTTGGCTAGCGTCACTTACCTACGAGCAGTACTTC	CASSWLASLTYEQYF
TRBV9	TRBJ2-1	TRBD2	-	TGTGCCAGCAGCCAGCTAGCGGGGGGGTTCAATGAGCAGTTCTTC	CASSQLAGGFNEQFF
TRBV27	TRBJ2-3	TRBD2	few	TGTGCCAGCAGTTTCCTGACTAGCGGGGGGGTAGTGGGAGGCACAGATACGCAGTATTTT	CASSFLTSGGVVGGTDTQYF
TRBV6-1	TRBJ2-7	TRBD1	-	TGTGCCAGCAGTGGGTTAGAGGGACAGGGAACGGAGCAGTACTTC	CASSGLEGQGTEQYF
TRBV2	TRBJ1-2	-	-	TGTGCCAGCCTTTCGTCAGGGCATGTCTATGGCTACACCTTC	CASLSSGHVYGYTF
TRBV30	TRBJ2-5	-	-	TGTGCCGGGATAAGAAGGCCAGAGACCCAGTACTTC	CAGIRRPETQYF
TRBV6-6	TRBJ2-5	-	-	TGTGCCAGCAGTTACGGGGAGGAAGAGACCCAGTACTTC	CASSYGEEETQYF
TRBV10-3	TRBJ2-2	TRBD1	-	TGTGCCATCAGAATTTCACAGGGGTCGAACACCGGGGAGCTGTTTTTT	CAIRISQGSNTGELFF
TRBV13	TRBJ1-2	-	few	TGTGCCAGCAGTTCCAGGGGCTACTATGGCTACACCTTC	CASSSRGYYGYTF
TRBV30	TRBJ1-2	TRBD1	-	TGTGCCTGGAGTGCCAAGGACAGGGGGCGGACATGGGTGGAGTATGGCTACACCTTC	CAWSAKDRGRTWVEYGYTF
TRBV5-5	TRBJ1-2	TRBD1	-	TGTGCCAGCAACATTGACAGGGGTCTAGACTATGGCTACACCTTC	CASNIDRGLDYGYTF
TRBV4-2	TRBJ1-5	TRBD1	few	TGTGCCAGCAGCCAAGAGGCAGGGGGTGTTCAGCCCCAGCATTTT	CASSQEAGGVQPQHF
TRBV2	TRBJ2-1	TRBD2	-	TGTGCCAGCACCCGGACTAGCGGCCGCTCCTACAATGAGCAGTTCTTC	CASTRTSGRSYNEQFF
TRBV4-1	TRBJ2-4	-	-	TGCGCCAGCAGCCAAGTCATGGACAGCCTAAACATTCAGTACTTC	CASSQVMDSLNIQYF
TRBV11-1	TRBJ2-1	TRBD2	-	TGTGCCAGCAGCTCGCCGACTAGCGGGGGGCCGTGGGACGAGCAGTTCTTC	CASSSPTSGGPWDEQFF
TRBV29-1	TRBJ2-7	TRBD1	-	TGCAGCGTAGCCGGGACAGAACTTTACGAGCAGTACTTC	CSVAGTELYEQYF
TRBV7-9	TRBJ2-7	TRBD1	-	TGTGCCAGCAGGCCCGGGACAGGGGCTGGCGAGCAGTACTTC	CASRPGTGAGEQYF
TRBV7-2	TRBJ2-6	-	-	TGTGCCAGCAGTCTTACTTTCTCTGGGGCCAACGTCCTGACTTTC	CASSLTFSGANVLTF
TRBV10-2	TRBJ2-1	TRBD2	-	TGCGCCAGCAGTCTTAGCGGGGGGGCCTCGGATGAGCAGTTCTTC	CASSLSGGASDEQFF
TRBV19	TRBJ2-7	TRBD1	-	TGTGCCATCTCACCCGCGGACAGGGGGTCCTACGAGCAGTACTTC	CAISPADRGSYEQYF
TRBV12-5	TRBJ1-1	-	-	TGTGCTAGTGGCCCCGGGGGGAGGGATACTGAAGCTTTCTTT	CASGPGGRDTEAFF
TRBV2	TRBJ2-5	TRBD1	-	TGTGCCACGAGAGACAGGGGAGCGGAGACCCAGTACTTC	CATRDRGAETQYF
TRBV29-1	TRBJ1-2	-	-	TGCAGCGATTACACAGGGAACTTC	CSDYTGNF
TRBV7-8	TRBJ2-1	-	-	TGTGCCAGCAGCTTAGCAGCCCCCCCCTGGGGGCGGACCTACAATGAGCAGTTCTTC	CASSLAAPPWGRTYNEQFF
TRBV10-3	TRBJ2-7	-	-	TGTGCCATCAGCGACCTTCAACGAGATACCTACGAGCAGTACTTC	CAISDLQRDTYEQYF
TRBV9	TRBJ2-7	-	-	TGTGCCAGCAGCGCTTCTCAGCAATCGACCTACGAGCAGTACTTC	CASSASQQSTYEQYF
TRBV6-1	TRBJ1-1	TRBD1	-	TGTGCCAGCACCATACAGGGGCTGAACACTGAAGCTTTCTTT	CASTIQGLNTEAFF
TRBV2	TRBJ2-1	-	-	TGTGCCAGCACTCCCGAGGGGGCTAGCGGCTACAATGAGCAGTTCTTC	CASTPEGASGYNEQFF
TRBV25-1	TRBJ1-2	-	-	TGTGCCAGCAGTGTTGGGGGGGGCTACACCTTC	CASSVGGGYTF
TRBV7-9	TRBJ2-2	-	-	TGTGCCAGCAGCTTAGCGGTCGGGGGGAACACCGGGGAGCTGTTTTTT	CASSLAVGGNTGELFF
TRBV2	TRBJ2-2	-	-	TGTGCCAGCAGTGAAAGTGTGGAGACAGGACTGGGCACCGGGGAGCTGTTTTTT	CASSESVETGLGTGELFF